The 19 T cell receptor beta chains below all came from one sample that was sequenced in a study of blood T cell repertoires in COVID-19. Produced via immunoSEQ multiplex PCR; TCRdb's table is partial and in-frame only. In the table there are about 78,000 clones, 90% of which are singletons. Sequenced: peripheral blood. The receptors were gathered from a woman aged 45-59 years in a cohort sampled during active COVID-19.

CDR3: CASSLMTPAGGTYEQYF. The CDR3 DNA reads TGTGCCAGCTCACTCATGACCCCTGCGGGAGGGACCTACGAGCAGTACTTC. The V gene is TRBV18, the J gene TRBJ2-7, with TRBD2 matching 9 bases. V was clipped by 4 bases and J by 2 bases; unmatched bases: 12. Germline V gene data show CDR1 as KGHSH and CDR2 as LQKENI. The CDR3 has 17 residues. Full variable domain (missing parts from reference TRBV18 and TRBJ2-7): NAGVMQNPRHLVRRRGQEARLRCSPMKGHSHVYWYRQLPEEGLKFMVYLQKENIIDESGMPKERFSAEFPKEGPSILRIQQVVRGDSAAYFCASSLMTPAGGTYEQYFGPGTRLTVT.

DNA for the CDR3: TGTGCCAGCAGCCCCCCACTGGACAGGGAGAACACTGAAGCTTTCTTT. It codes for CASSPPLDRENTEAFF. The chain combines TRBV28 with TRBJ1-1; 8 bases fit TRBD1. With 6 bases clipped from V and 1 base from J, the junction kept 10 bases outside the gene matches. Germline CDR1 reads MDHEN; CDR2 reads SYDVKM. The CDR3 is made up of 16 amino acids.

This chain connects TRBV5-4 to TRBJ2-3, with D possibly matching TRBD2 (5 bases). The CDR3 has 14 residues. Trimming stripped 4 bases from V and 6 bases from J, with 15 bases between. Germline assignment: CDR1 SGHNT and CDR2 YYREEE (reference sequence). The CDR3 DNA is TGTGCCAGCAGCCCCCCAGAGGGTTTTGATACGCAGTATTTT. This encodes CASSPPEGFDTQYF.

This chain joins TRBV2 and TRBJ2-3, with D possibly being TRBD2 (6 bases). V dropped 8 bases and J dropped 6 bases, with 18 bases sitting between them. Per the germline V gene, CDR1 is SNHLY and CDR2 is FYNNEI. The CDR3 length is 14 residues. The CDR3 DNA reads as TGTGCCAGCGTTCCTTTATACCGGGGGGATACGCAGTATTTT. Translation gives CASVPLYRGDTQYF.

V usage is TRBV28 and J usage is TRBJ1-4; 10 nucleotides agree with TRBD1. V lost 5 bases to trimming and J lost 8 bases; unmatched junction nucleotides: 8. This CDR3 is built from 15 residues. CDR1 is MDHEN and CDR2 is SYDVKM in the germline V gene. As DNA, the CDR3 is TGTGCCAGCAGTGCCCACAGGACAGGGGGGGAAAAACTGTTTTTT. Translated, it gives CASSAHRTGGEKLFF.

The J gene is TRBJ2-3, the V gene TRBV6-2 or TRBV6-3, with 10 bases fitting TRBD2. The CDR3 contains 13 residues. The germline CDR1 and CDR2 sequences are MNHEY and SVGEGT. V was pared by 3 bases and J by 11 bases, with 5 bases of the junction left unmatched. CDR3 in DNA: TGTGCCAGCAGTTATTCCAGCGGGAGGGTGCAGTATTTT. This gives the protein CASSYSSGRVQYF.

The J gene is TRBJ2-4, the V gene TRBV19; no definite D call. This CDR3 comprises 13 residues. Germline V gives CDR1 LNHDA, CDR2 SQIVND (reference sequence). Between the trimmed V and J ends, which lost 6 bases and 7 bases, there was a span of 13 bases. The CDR3 loop reads CASSEGRWNIQYF. The CDR3 DNA reads TGTGCCAGTAGCGAAGGCAGGTGGAACATTCAGTACTTC.

V gene TRBV6-1 combines with J gene TRBJ2-1; 7 bases fit TRBD2. Germline trimming cut 3 bases from V and 6 bases from J; bases unmatched to any gene: 5. The CDR3 covers 14 residues. Germline CDR1 reads MNHNS; CDR2 reads SASEGT. The CDR3 sequence: CASSEGWGGNEQFF. The CDR3 DNA sequence: TGTGCCAGCAGTGAGGGGTGGGGGGGCAATGAGCAGTTCTTC.

This clone showed up just a few times. The J gene is TRBJ1-2, the V gene TRBV7-9; 7 nucleotides line up with TRBD1. CDR3 length: 16 amino acids. Germline values: CDR1 SEHNR, CDR2 FQNEAQ (reference sequence). V lost 5 bases to trimming and J lost 0 bases; unmatched junction nucleotides: 9. CDR3 region: CASSPQGQIANYGYTF. CDR3 coding DNA: TGTGCCAGCAGCCCCCAGGGACAGATAGCTAACTATGGCTACACCTTC.

V gene TRBV4-1 combines with J gene TRBJ2-7; TRBD2 aligns across 13 bases. The length of the CDR3 is 19 residues. The ends lost 3 bases at V and 3 bases at J; junction bases unmatched: 14. Germline V gene data show CDR1 as MGHRA and CDR2 as YSYEKL. The CDR3 DNA reads as TGCGCCAGCAGCCACCCCGGGGGACTAGCGGGACCTCCGTTCTACGAGCAGTACTTC. It is translated as CASSHPGGLAGPPFYEQYF.

The rearrangement uses TRBV28 and TRBJ1-2; the D is unclear. The CDR3 extends over 14 amino acids. CDR1 and CDR2 (germline): MDHEN, SYDVKM. V was cut by 10 bases and J by 5 bases, with 20 bases left in between. The CDR3 DNA reads TGTGCCACCGCCCCTCCCCGCGGGAGTTATGGCTACACCTTC. It is translated as CATAPPRGSYGYTF.

The chain uses TRBV6-6 and TRBJ1-5; 8 positions agree with TRBD1. V lost 7 bases, J lost 2 bases, and 4 bases stayed unmatched. Germline lookup yields CDR1 MNHNY and CDR2 SVGAGI (reference sequence). CDR3 size: 14 residues. The CDR3 reads CASMETGGNQPQHF. The CDR3 coding sequence is TGTGCCAGCATGGAGACAGGGGGCAATCAGCCCCAGCATTTT.

The chain recombines TRBV3-1 (or the pseudogene TRBV3-2) with TRBJ2-5; 9 bases agree with TRBD2. V was clipped by 7 bases and J by 7 bases; unmatched bases: 10. Germline lookup yields CDR1 LGHDT and CDR2 YNNKEL (reference sequence). This CDR3 has 14 amino acids. The chain's CDR3 is CASILAGVRGTQYF. CDR3 sequence (DNA): TGTGCCAGCATCTTAGCGGGAGTTAGGGGGACCCAGTACTTC.

To note about this clone: Germline and junction disagree at one end, which may indicate a read error. This chain joins TRBV30 and TRBJ1-5; tentatively, D is TRBD1 (6 bases). The germline CDR1 and CDR2 sequences are GTSNPN and SVGIG (reference sequence). The CDR3 is 12 amino acids. This CDR3 reads CAWGVGGQPQHF. CDR3 nucleotide sequence: TGTGCCTGGGGTGTAGGGGGACAGCCCCAGCATTTT.

The chain has TRBV5-4 and TRBJ2-7; 10 bases are shared with TRBD1. Germline-derived CDR1 and CDR2 are SGHNT and YYREEE (reference sequence). Trimming removed 1 base from V and 6 bases from J; junction bases left unmatched: 4. There are 14 residues in the CDR3. Here the CDR3 reads CASSLPGQGGEQYF. CDR3 sequence (DNA): TGTGCCAGCAGCTTGCCCGGACAGGGGGGCGAGCAGTACTTC. The full variable domain, rest sourced from reference TRBV5-4 and TRBJ2-7, is ETGVTQSPTHLIKTRGQQVTLRCSSQSGHNTVSWYQQALGQGPQFIFQYYREEENGRGNFPPRFSGLQFPNYSSELNVNALELDDSALYLCASSLPGQGGEQYFGPGTRLTVT.

The genes are TRBV18 and TRBJ1-1, with a weak D call TRBD1 (6 bases). This CDR3 is 17 amino acids long. CDR1 is KGHSH, CDR2 LQKENI, per germline. V dropped 3 bases and J dropped 3 bases, with 20 bases sitting between them. CDR3 protein: CASSPNRVLRGDTEAFF. CDR3 nucleotides: TGTGCCAGCTCACCTAACAGGGTCCTCCGTGGGGACACTGAAGCTTTCTTT.

The CDR3 nucleotides are TGCGCCAGCAGTGGACAGGGGGCGATTGAAGCTTTCTTT. It specifies CASSGQGAIEAFF. This chain links TRBV5-1 with TRBJ1-1; 11 bases are shared with TRBD1. Losses at the gene ends were 5 bases for V and 7 bases for J; bases not matched to a gene: 4. The length of the CDR3 is 13 residues. Germline values: CDR1 SGHRS, CDR2 YFSETQ.

The chain is built from TRBV3-1 (or the pseudogene TRBV3-2) and TRBJ1-1, with 11 bases that match TRBD1. Germline assignment: CDR1 LGHDT and CDR2 YNNKEL (reference sequence). This CDR3 has 15 residues. The V segment lost 5 bases and the J segment 9 bases; nucleotides outside the gene matches: 11. CDR3 residues: CASSYISGTGGKAFF. The CDR3 DNA follows: TGTGCCAGCAGCTATATTTCCGGGACAGGGGGAAAAGCTTTCTTT.

The CDR3 protein is CASSVEGYTDTQYF. The CDR3, as DNA: TGTGCCAGCAGCGTAGAGGGGTACACAGATACGCAGTATTTT. The chain employs TRBV9 and TRBJ2-3; D is possibly TRBD1 (5 bases). This CDR3 has 14 amino acids. The V and J ends lost 0 bases and 2 bases respectively, with 7 bases between them. Germline V gene sequence: CDR1 SGDLS, CDR2 YYNGEE.